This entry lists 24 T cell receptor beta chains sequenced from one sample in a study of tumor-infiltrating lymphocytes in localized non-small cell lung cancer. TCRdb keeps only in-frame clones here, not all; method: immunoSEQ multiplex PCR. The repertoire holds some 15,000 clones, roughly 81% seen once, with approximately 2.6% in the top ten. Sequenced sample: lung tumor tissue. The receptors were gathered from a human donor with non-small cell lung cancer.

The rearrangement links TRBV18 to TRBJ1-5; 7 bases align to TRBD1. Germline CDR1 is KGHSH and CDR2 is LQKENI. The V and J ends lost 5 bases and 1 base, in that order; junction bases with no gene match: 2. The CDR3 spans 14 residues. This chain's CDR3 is CASSDRVSNQPQHF. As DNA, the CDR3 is TGTGCCAGCTCAGACAGGGTGAGCAATCAGCCCCAGCATTTT.

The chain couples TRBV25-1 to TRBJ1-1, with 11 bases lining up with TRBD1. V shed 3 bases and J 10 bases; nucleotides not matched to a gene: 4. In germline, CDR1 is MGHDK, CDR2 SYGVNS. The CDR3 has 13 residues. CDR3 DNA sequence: TGTGCCAGCAGTGAGGACAGGGGGCGCTCAGCTTTCTTT. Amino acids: CASSEDRGRSAFF.

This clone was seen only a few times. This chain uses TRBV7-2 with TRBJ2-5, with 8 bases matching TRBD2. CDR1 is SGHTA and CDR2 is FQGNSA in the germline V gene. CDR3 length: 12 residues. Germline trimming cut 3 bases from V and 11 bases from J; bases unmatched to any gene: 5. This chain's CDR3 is CASSFSGAGQYF. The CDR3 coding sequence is TGTGCCAGCAGCTTTAGCGGGGCGGGGCAGTACTTC.

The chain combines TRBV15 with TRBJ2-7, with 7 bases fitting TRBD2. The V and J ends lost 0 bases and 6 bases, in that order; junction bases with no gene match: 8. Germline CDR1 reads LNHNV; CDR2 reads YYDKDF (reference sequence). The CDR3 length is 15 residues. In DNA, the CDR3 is TGTGCCACCAGCAGAGAGGGGGGAGGGCCGTCCGAGCAGTACTTC. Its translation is CATSREGGGPSEQYF.

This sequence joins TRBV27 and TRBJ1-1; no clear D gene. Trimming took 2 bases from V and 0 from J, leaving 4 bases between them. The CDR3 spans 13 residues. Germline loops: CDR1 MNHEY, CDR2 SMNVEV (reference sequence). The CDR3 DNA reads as TGTGCCAGCAGTTTAGCTATGAACACTGAAGCTTTCTTT. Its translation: CASSLAMNTEAFF.

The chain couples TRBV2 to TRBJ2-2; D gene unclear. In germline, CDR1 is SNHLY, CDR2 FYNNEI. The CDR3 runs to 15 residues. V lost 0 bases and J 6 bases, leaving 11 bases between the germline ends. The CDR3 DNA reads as TGTGCCAGCAGTGAAGCGCTTCCCGGAGCCGGGGAGCTGTTTTTT. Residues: CASSEALPGAGELFF.

CDR3 sequence: CASSSPRDIQETQYF. DNA for the CDR3: TGTGCCAGCAGCTCCCCCCGGGACATCCAAGAGACCCAGTACTTC. J is TRBJ2-5 and V is TRBV7-2; D is perhaps TRBD1 (6 bases). CDR1 and CDR2 from the germline V gene are SGHTA and FQGNSA. The CDR3 covers 15 residues. The V gene lost 4 bases and the J gene lost 1 base, with 13 bases spanning the gap.

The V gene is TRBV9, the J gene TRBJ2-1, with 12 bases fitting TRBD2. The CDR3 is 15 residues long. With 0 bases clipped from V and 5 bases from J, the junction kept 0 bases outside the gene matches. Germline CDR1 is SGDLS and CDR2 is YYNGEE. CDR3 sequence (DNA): TGTGCCAGCAGCGTAGGGACTAGCGGGAACAATGAGCAGTTCTTC. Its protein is CASSVGTSGNNEQFF.

CDR3 sequence (DNA): TGTGCCAGCAGTGGCACAGGAGGGCAAGAGACCCAGTACTTC. Protein sequence: CASSGTGGQETQYF. This chain uses TRBV25-1 with TRBJ2-5; TRBD2 might be the D (6 bases). CDR3 length: 14 residues. Germline assignment: CDR1 MGHDK and CDR2 SYGVNS. Trimming stripped 4 bases from V and 2 bases from J, with 11 bases between. Full variable domain (missing parts from reference TRBV25-1 and TRBJ2-5): EADIYQTPRYLVIGTGKKITLECSQTMGHDKMYWYQQDPGMELHLIHYSYGVNSTEKGDLSSESTVSRIRTEHFPLTLESARPSHTSQYLCASSGTGGQETQYFGPGTRLLVL.

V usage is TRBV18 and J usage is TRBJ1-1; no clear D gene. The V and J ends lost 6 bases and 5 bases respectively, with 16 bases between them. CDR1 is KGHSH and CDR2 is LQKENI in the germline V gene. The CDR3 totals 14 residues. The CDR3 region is CASSRETGGTEAFF. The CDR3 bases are TGTGCCAGCTCGCGAGAAACTGGCGGAACTGAAGCTTTCTTT. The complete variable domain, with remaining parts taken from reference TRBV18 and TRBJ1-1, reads NAGVMQNPRHLVRRRGQEARLRCSPMKGHSHVYWYRQLPEEGLKFMVYLQKENIIDESGMPKERFSAEFPKEGPSILRIQQVVRGDSAAYFCASSRETGGTEAFFGQGTRLTVV.

The CDR3 nucleotides read TGTGCCACCAAGGCGGGAGGGACCCCCGGTGAGCAGTTCTTC. Residues: CATKAGGTPGEQFF. V usage is TRBV15 and J usage is TRBJ2-1, with 9 bases matching TRBD2. The CDR3 runs to 14 residues. V was pared by 7 bases and J by 9 bases, with 10 bases of the junction left unmatched. CDR1 and CDR2 from the germline V gene are LNHNV and YYDKDF (reference sequence).

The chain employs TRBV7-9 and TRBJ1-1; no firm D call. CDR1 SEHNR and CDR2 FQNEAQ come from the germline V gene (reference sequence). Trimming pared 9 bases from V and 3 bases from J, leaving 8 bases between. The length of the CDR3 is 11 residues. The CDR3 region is CASQDYTEAFF. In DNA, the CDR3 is TGTGCCAGTCAGGACTACACTGAAGCTTTCTTT. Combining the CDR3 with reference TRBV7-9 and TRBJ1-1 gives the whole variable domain DTGVSQNPRHKITKRGQNVTFRCDPISEHNRLYWYRQTLGQGPEFLTYFQNEAQLEKSRLLSDRFSAERPKGSFSTLEIQRTEQGDSAMYLCASQDYTEAFFGQGTRLTVV.

The CDR3 nucleotides are TGTGCCAGCAGTTACTCGATTCTCCGGGATCAGCCCCAGCATTTT. Translation: CASSYSILRDQPQHF. This chain uses TRBV6-6 with TRBJ1-5; D remains unclear. The CDR3 runs 15 residues. Germline V gene data show CDR1 as MNHNY and CDR2 as SVGAGI (reference sequence). The V and J ends lost 0 bases and 5 bases respectively, with 11 bases between them.

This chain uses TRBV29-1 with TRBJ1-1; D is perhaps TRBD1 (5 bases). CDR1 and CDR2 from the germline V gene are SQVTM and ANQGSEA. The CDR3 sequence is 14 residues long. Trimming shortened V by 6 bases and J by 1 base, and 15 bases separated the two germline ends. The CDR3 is CSVEARARNTEAFF. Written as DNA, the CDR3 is TGCAGCGTAGAGGCCAGGGCCCGGAACACTGAAGCTTTCTTT.

The CDR3 here is CACTGTGGGKLFF. The CDR3 coding sequence is TGTGCCTGTACCGGGACAGGAGGTGGAAAACTGTTTTTT. The chain couples TRBV30 to TRBJ1-4; 8 bases align to TRBD1. Germline V gene sequence: CDR1 GTSNPN, CDR2 SVGIG (reference sequence). Trimming took 6 bases from V and 10 from J; bases not matched to a gene: 10. The CDR3 is made up of 13 amino acids.

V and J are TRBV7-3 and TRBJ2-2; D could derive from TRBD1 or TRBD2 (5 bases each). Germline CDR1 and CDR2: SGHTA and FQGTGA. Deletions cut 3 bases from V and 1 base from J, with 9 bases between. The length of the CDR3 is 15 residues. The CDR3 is CASSLGTGNTGELFF. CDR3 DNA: TGTGCCAGCAGCTTGGGGACGGGGAACACCGGGGAGCTGTTTTTT.

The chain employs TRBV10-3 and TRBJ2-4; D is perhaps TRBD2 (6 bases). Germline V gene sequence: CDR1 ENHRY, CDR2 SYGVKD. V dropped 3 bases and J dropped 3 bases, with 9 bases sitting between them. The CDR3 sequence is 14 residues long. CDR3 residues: CAISDRLDKNIQYF. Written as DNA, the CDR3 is TGTGCCATCAGTGATCGACTAGACAAAAACATTCAGTACTTC.

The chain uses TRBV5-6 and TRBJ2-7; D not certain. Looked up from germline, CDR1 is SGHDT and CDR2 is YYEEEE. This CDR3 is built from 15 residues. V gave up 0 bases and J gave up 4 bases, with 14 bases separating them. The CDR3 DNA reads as TGTGCCAGCAGCTTGGAAAGGGTTAGGAGATACGAGCAGTACTTC. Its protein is CASSLERVRRYEQYF.

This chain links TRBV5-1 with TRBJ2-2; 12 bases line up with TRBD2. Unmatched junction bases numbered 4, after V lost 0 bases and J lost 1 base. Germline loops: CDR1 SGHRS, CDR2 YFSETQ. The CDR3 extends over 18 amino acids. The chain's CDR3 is CASSLGLAGVLNTGELFF. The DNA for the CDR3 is TGCGCCAGCAGCTTGGGACTAGCGGGAGTGTTGAACACCGGGGAGCTGTTTTTT.

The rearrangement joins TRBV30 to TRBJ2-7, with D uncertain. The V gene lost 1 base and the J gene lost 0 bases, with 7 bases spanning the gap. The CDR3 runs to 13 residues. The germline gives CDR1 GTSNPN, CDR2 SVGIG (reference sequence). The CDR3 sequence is CAWSETNSYEQYF. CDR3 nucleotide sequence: TGTGCCTGGAGTGAAACAAACTCCTACGAGCAGTACTTC.

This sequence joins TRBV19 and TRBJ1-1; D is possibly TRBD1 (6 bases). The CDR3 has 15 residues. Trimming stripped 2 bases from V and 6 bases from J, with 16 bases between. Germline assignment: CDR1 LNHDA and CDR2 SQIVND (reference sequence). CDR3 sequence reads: CASSIRLGGGAEAFF. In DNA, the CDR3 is TGTGCCAGTAGTATAAGATTGGGTGGGGGCGCTGAAGCTTTCTTT.

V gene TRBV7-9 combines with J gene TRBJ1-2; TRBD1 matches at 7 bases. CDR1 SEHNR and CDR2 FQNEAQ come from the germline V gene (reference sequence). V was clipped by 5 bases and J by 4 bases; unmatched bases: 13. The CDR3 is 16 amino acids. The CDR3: CASSRQGLESSYGYTF. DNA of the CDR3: TGTGCCAGCAGCAGACAGGGTCTAGAATCGAGCTATGGCTACACCTTC.

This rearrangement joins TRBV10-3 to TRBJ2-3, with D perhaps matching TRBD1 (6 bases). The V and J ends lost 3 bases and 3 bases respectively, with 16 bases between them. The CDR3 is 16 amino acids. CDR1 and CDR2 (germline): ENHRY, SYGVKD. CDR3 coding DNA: TGTGCCATCAGTGACCGGGACAAAAGGAGGACAGATACGCAGTATTTT. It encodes CAISDRDKRRTDTQYF.

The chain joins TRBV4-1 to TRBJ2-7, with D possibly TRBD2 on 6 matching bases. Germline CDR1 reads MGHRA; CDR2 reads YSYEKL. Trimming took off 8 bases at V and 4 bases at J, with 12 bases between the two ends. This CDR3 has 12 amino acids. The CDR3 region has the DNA TGCGCCAGCTACGGCGGGGATTACGAGCAGTACTTC. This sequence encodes CASYGGDYEQYF.